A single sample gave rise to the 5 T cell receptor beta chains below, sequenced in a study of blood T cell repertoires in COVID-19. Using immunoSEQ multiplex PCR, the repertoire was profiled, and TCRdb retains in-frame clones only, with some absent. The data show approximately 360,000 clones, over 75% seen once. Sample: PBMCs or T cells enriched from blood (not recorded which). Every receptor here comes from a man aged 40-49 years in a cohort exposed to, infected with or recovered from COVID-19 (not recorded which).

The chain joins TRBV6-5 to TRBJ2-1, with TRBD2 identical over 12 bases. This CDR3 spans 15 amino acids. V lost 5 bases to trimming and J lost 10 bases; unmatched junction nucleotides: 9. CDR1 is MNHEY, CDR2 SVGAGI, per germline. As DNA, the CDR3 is TGTGCCAGCAGTCTAGCGGGAGGGCCCTCTCGGGAGCAGTTCTTC. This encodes CASSLAGGPSREQFF.

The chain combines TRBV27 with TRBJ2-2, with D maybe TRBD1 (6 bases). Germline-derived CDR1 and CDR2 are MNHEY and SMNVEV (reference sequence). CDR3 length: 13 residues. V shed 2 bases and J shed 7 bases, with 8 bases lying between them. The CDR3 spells CASSLQGNGELFF. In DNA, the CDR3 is TGTGCCAGCAGTTTACAGGGGAACGGGGAGCTGTTTTTT.

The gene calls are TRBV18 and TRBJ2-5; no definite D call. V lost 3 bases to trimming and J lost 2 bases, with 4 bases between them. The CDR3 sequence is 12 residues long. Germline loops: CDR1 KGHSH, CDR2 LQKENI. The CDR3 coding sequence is TGTGCCAGCTCACCGACACAAGAGACCCAGTACTTC. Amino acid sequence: CASSPTQETQYF. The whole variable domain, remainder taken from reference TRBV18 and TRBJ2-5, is NAGVMQNPRHLVRRRGQEARLRCSPMKGHSHVYWYRQLPEEGLKFMVYLQKENIIDESGMPKERFSAEFPKEGPSILRIQQVVRGDSAAYFCASSPTQETQYFGPGTRLLVL.

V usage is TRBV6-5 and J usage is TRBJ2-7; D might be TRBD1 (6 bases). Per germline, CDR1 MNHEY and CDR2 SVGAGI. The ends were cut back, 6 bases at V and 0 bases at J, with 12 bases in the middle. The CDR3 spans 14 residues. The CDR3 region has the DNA TGTGCCAGCAGACGGACAGCGAGCTCCTACGAGCAGTACTTC. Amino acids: CASRRTASSYEQYF.

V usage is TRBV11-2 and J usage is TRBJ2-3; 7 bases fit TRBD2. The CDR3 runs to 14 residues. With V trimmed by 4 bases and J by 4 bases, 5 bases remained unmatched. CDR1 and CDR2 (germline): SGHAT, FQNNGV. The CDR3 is CASSSTTSADTQYF. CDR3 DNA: TGTGCCAGCAGCTCGACAACTAGCGCAGATACGCAGTATTTT.